This TCR beta chain was captured in a study of shared clonotypes between healthy human individuals (dated by TCRdb to about 2020). About the study as a whole: The cohort included three men and a couple of women between 18 and 49 years of age. Libraries were prepared and TCR repertoires were sequenced by different laboratories using diverse techniques, in order to increase sequencing depth and limit assay-specific biases. Blood TCR repertoires of about five healthy adults were deeply sequenced to estimate repertoire size and the extent of clonotype sharing between individuals. For each donor, CD4 naive and CD4 memory were each given three plates, CD8 naive was given two plates, and CD8 memory was given one plate. Each donor's leukapheresis produced roughly between roughly 0.85 and 10 billion PBMCs.

The study at large found these results: Incomplete sequencing was indicated by rarefaction of sorted-subset datasets, despite the large sequencing depth. Estimated clonotype richness was generally larger for naive than for memory subsets. The small number of donors limited the genetic and exposure-history diversity represented. Across a handful of donors, about 5% of naive CD4, roughly 3.8% of naive CD8, around 2.1% of memory CD4, and roughly 0.4% of memory CD8 clonotypes were shared. Only blood was sampled, and tissue TCR repertoires likely differ from those in blood. Pairwise subsampling led to the expectation that sequencing depth would affect the degree of clonotype sharing among donors. Higher generation probabilities were observed for clonotypes shared by all four sorted-subset donors than for non-shared clonotypes.

Deletion took 2 bases off V and 0 bases off J, with a span of 14 bases between the germline ends. The CDR3 numbers 17 residues from cysteine through phenylalanine. The retained sequence is limited to the CDR3, 51 bases, with the frame set at the first base. CDR1 and CDR2 are drawn from the germline V gene (reference sequence): MNHEY, SMNVEV. Using the deep immunoSEQ assay, TCR CDR3 regions were amplified from genomic DNA by multiplex PCR. Genomic DNA extracted from each cell subset was distributed evenly over all wells of several immunoSEQ 96-well plates, and each plate served as one replicate. For sorted subsets, roughly 190 ng of genomic DNA, equivalent to 25,000 to 35,000 T cell genomes, went into each replicate PCR. Purified libraries were quantified with a Qubit 3.0 fluorometer, sized on a Bioanalyzer 2100, and re-quantified with the KAPA Library Quantification kit. A separate single-read 150-cycle Illumina NextSeq 550 flow cell was used to sequence each immunoSEQ 96-well plate. The published analysis was carried out like this. The immunoSEQ output contained only junctional sequences without quality scores, so filtering could not match that applied to full-length reads. To assign V/J genes and CDR3, sequences were annotated using PyIR, a Python wrapper for IgBLAST v1.9, with IMGT germline references. Any read was removed if the V/J assignment was weak (E-value above 1e-6), the CDR3 was missing, or the read contained stop codons, out-of-frame junctions, or ambiguous translated residues. A V3J clonotype was defined by an identical inferred V gene, J gene, and CDR3 amino acid sequence. Percentage overlap between repertoires was calculated by dividing the number of shared unique clonotypes by the size of the smaller repertoire. Repertoire richness was assessed with RTK rarefaction, the Chao1 estimator, and Recon v2.1 estimates of unobserved clonotypes. For all TCRbeta clonotypes obtained by the gDNA method from a handful of donors, generation probabilities were computed with OLGA. Sourced from immuneACCESS, this table was stored by TCRdb with only in-frame sequences that have V and J called. A share of the clones is absent; for the studies checked, an unresolved V gene accounts for under half, and the remainder has no known explanation. V, J and clone size are those of that table, while D and trimming were read from the DNA. For this sample there are about 2.4 million clones; 80% to 95% appear just once. The top ten clones comprise about 0.39% of the sample.

The donors were healthy, HIV-negative adults with no recently reported acute infections or vaccinations. Every donor was a Caucasian adult residing in Nashville, Tennessee, USA. CD4+ T cells were enriched through magnetic negative selection, after which naive cells were positively selected on CD45RA and the remaining negative fraction served as the memory subset. Blood was obtained by leukapheresis, after which PBMCs were separated by Ficoll-Histopaque density gradient centrifugation and cryopreserved in liquid nitrogen vapor phase. Analytical flow cytometry was used to check the purity and quantity of every magnetically sorted T cell population. Genomic DNA was isolated from every sorted fraction and measured by UV absorbance on a Nanodrop 2000c. Details on this clone: The clone's antigen remains unknown. No per-base quality is available; no much larger clone lies one base away.

The sequence was collected from a man aged 18 to 30 in good health. Some clones in this sample may be carry-over from other donors' samples. The sequence is built from TRBV27 and TRBJ2-1; the D gene is possibly TRBD2, with 6 bases matching. The sequenced sample was naive CD4+ T cells from PBMCs. Taken with the paper, the label for cell subset or site translates to: CD45RA+ positively selected. The CDR3: CASSLRGGMSSYNEQFF. The DNA sequence follows: TGTGCCAGCAGTTTACGAGGCGGGATGAGCTCCTACAATGAGCAGTTCTTC.